Presented here are 10 T cell receptor gamma chains from one specimen sequenced in a study of gamma-delta chains in newborns, infants, children. TCRdb re-called the reads using CATT. Altogether a few thousand gamma-chain clones are present, 43% being singletons, with the ten largest covering 4% to 5.5%. Material: blood. These receptors all stem from a child who was a newborn, infant or young child, either healthy, febrile or measles-vaccinated (not recorded which).

The chain is built from TRGV4 and TRGJ1 or TRGJ2. TCRdb carries no J gene annotation; the J gene was assigned here by matching the DNA with germline. V lost 3 bases to trimming and J lost 3 bases; unmatched junction nucleotides: 2. The V gene's germline CDR1 is EGSTGY and CDR2 YDSYTSSV. The CDR3 spans 12 residues. The CDR3 bases are TGTGCCACCTGGGATTTTTATTATAAGAAACTCTTT. It codes for CATWDFYYKKLF.

The table lists this clone with a few counts. The J gene is TRGJ1 or TRGJ2, the V gene TRGV4. TCRdb does not report a J gene; here it was assigned by matching the DNA to germline references. Germline values: CDR1 EGSTGY, CDR2 YDSYTSSV. V lost 2 bases to trimming and J lost 5 bases; unmatched junction nucleotides: 3. This CDR3 is built from 12 residues. Here the CDR3 reads CATWDENYKKLF. Here the CDR3 DNA reads TGTGCCACCTGGGATGAGAATTATAAGAAACTCTTT.

V gene TRGV9 combines with J gene TRGJ1 or TRGJ2. TCRdb is silent on the J gene; assignment here came from matching the DNA to germline. V was clipped by 2 bases and J by 11 bases; unmatched bases: 9. Germline values: CDR1 GITISATS, CDR2 ISYDGTV (reference sequence). This CDR3 is 12 amino acids long. CDR3 coding DNA: TGTGCCTTGTGGGAGGCCTACTTGGAGAAACTCTTT. This sequence encodes CALWEAYLEKLF.

As to this clone: The same CDR3 can be traced to other DNA sequences in this sample. The V gene is TRGV9, the J gene TRGJ1 or TRGJ2. The J gene, absent from TCRdb, was called here by matching the DNA to germline. The CDR3 is 13 residues long. V was clipped by 0 bases and J by 12 bases; unmatched bases: 11. Per germline, CDR1 GITISATS and CDR2 ISYDGTV (reference sequence). In nucleotides, the CDR3 is TGTGCCTTGTGGGAGGTGCGGGGTATGGGGAAACTCTTT. Amino acids: CALWEVRGMGKLF.

Called V gene: TRGV8; the J gene was not called. Germline V gene lookup returns CDR1 VENAVY and CDR2 YDSYNSRV. The CDR3 is made up of 11 amino acids. For the CDR3, the DNA is TGTGCCACCTGGGATAAGACCAAGAGACTCTTT. It encodes CATWDKTKRLF.

This clone was seen only a few times. This rearrangement joins TRGV4 to TRGJ1 or TRGJ2. Trimming took 0 bases from V and 6 from J; bases not matched to a gene: 5. Germline loops: CDR1 EGSTGY, CDR2 YDSYTSSV. CDR3 length: 13 amino acids. CDR3: CATWDGHIYKKLF. CDR3 nucleotide sequence: TGTGCCACCTGGGATGGGCACATTTATAAGAAACTCTTT.

About this clone itself: Compared with germline, one end of the junction differs, possibly owing to a read error. The same CDR3 also results from other DNA sequences found in this sample. The chain is built from TRGV9 and TRGJP. TCRdb leaves out the J gene; it was filled in here by matching the DNA to germline. This CDR3 comprises 17 residues. CDR1 is GITISATS and CDR2 is ISYDGTV in the germline V gene (reference sequence). The CDR3: CALWGTSQELGKKIKVF. The CDR3 DNA is TGTGCCCTGTGGGGGACGTCTCAAGAGTTGGGCAAAAAAATCAAGGTATTT.

This clone has just a few counts. This chain uses TRGV4 with TRGJP. Losses at the gene ends were 2 bases for V and 5 bases for J; bases not matched to a gene: 0. Germline CDR1 EGSTGY, CDR2 YDSYTSSV. The CDR3 runs 15 residues. CDR3 in amino acids: CATWDEELGKKIKVF. The CDR3 DNA reads as TGTGCCACCTGGGATGAAGAGTTGGGCAAAAAAATCAAGGTATTT.

In its sample, this clone was seen once. An end of the junction differs from the germline gene, which may be a read error. Other nucleotide sequences from this sample produce the same CDR3. The genes are TRGV2 and TRGJP1. TCRdb leaves out the J gene; it was filled in here by matching the DNA to germline. The CDR3 has 19 amino acids. CDR1 and CDR2 (germline): EGSNGY, YDSYNSKV. Here the CDR3 DNA reads TGCGCCACCTGGGACGGGCGACACTACCACTATACCACTGGTTGGTTCAAGATATTT. It codes for CATWDGRHYHYTTGWFKIF.

The chain carries TRGV5 and TRGJP. No J segment appears in TCRdb, so it was assigned here by matching the sequence to germline. With 6 bases clipped from V and 11 bases from J, the junction kept 10 bases outside the gene matches. Germline V gene lookup returns CDR1 VINAFY and CDR2 YDVSNSKD. The CDR3 sequence is 15 residues long. The CDR3 loop is CATWSMEVGKKIKVF. The CDR3, as DNA: TGTGCCACCTGGAGCATGGAGGTGGGCAAAAAAATCAAGGTATTT.